This record concerns one T cell receptor beta chain sequence. Its antigen remains unidentified. These data belong to a study of cytomegalovirus exposure and HLA in healthy donors. The primer mix had 60 Vbeta and 13 Jbeta primers. The protocol was immunoSEQ multiplex PCR, while the TCRdb copy is restricted to in-frame clones and leaves out a portion. The sample holds 100,000 to 150,000 clones. Whole-study results and caveats: Among the sequence variants, a highly shared cluster was likely an artifact of sequencing. Per a later analysis, HLA-associated TCR beta chains showed more clonal expansion than other, equally common TCR beta chains. The availability of immune exposure information extended only to CMV serostatus.

Sequencing input: PBMCs. The clonotype originates from a woman aged 40-49 years in good health and CMV-seronegative.

CDR3: CASSFLTENNEQFF. CDR3 in DNA: TGCGCCAGCAGCTTCCTGACAGAGAACAATGAGCAGTTCTTC. The chain joins TRBV5-1 to TRBJ2-1, with a weak D call TRBD1 (5 bases). V was trimmed by 2 bases and J by 5 bases, leaving 11 bases between them. This CDR3 region has 14 residues. Germline V gene lookup returns CDR1 SGHRS and CDR2 YFSETQ. The whole variable domain, filled in from reference TRBV5-1 and TRBJ2-1, reads KAGVTQTPRYLIKTRGQQVTLSCSPISGHRSVSWYQQTPGQGLQFLFEYFSETQRNKGNFPGRFSGRQFSNSRSEMNVSTLELGDSALYLCASSFLTENNEQFFGPGTRLTVL.